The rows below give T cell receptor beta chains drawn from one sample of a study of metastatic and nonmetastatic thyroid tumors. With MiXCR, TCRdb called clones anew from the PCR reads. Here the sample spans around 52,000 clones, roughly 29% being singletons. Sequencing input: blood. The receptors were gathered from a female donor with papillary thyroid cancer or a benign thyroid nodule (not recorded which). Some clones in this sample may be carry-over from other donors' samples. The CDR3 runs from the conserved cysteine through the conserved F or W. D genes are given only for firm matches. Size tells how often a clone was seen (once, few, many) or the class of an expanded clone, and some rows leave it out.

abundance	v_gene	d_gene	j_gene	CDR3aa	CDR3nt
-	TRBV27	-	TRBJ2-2	CASSPGLEDYAGELFF	TGTGCCAGCAGTCCGGGACTCGAGGACTACGCCGGGGAGCTGTTTTTT
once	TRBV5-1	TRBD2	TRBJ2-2	CASSLAVGRAYTGELFF	TGCGCCAGCAGCTTGGCCGTGGGGAGGGCCTACACCGGGGAGCTGTTTTTT
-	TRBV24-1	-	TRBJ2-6	CATSGADQSGANVLTF	TGTGCCACCAGTGGCGCGGATCAATCTGGGGCCAACGTCCTGACTTTC
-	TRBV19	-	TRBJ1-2	CASRPSDWGHYGYTF	TGTGCCAGTAGACCCTCCGATTGGGGTCACTATGGCTACACCTTC
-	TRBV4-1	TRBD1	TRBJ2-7	CASSQETGDEQYF	TGCGCCAGCAGCCAAGAGACAGGGGACGAGCAGTACTTC
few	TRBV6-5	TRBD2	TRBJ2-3	CASSYGAGVRTDTQYF	TGTGCCAGCAGTTACGGGGCGGGAGTCCGCACAGATACGCAGTATTTT
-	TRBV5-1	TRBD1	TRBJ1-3	CASSLDRGVGNTIYF	TGCGCCAGCAGCTTGGACAGGGGAGTCGGAAACACCATATATTTT
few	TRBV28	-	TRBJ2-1	CASLTQLGRDEQFF	TGTGCCAGTCTTACACAGCTGGGCAGGGATGAGCAGTTCTTC
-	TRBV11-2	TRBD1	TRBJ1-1	CASSLYRGGEAFF	TGTGCCAGCAGCTTATACAGGGGTGGTGAAGCTTTCTTT
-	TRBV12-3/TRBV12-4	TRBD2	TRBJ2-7	CASSSLAGQYEQYF	TGTGCCAGCAGCAGCCTAGCGGGACAATACGAGCAGTACTTT
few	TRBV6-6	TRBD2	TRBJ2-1	CASSFSSGNEQFF	TGTGCCAGCAGTTTCTCTAGCGGGAATGAGCAGTTCTTC
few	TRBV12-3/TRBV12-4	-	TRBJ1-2	CASTRRDYGYTF	TGTGCCAGCACCCGGAGGGACTATGGCTACACCTTC
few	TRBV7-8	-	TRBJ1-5	CASSLELGDQPQHF	TGTGCCAGCAGCTTAGAGCTGGGAGATCAGCCCCAGCATTTT
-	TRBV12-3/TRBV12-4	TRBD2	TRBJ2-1	CASNLLAGELGEQFF	TGTGCCAGCAACCTTCTAGCGGGAGAATTAGGTGAGCAGTTCTTC
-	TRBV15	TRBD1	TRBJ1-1	CATSRDTGGATEAFF	TGTGCCACCAGCAGAGATACAGGGGGCGCGACTGAAGCTTTCTTT
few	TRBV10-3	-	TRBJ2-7	CAIGTNSEQYF	TGTGCCATCGGTACAAACAGCGAGCAGTACTTC
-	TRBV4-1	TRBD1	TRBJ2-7	CASSQGQGIYEQYF	TGCGCCAGCAGCCAAGGACAGGGTATCTACGAGCAGTACTTC
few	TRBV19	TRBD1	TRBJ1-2	CASSIGIRTGNGYTF	TGTGCCAGTAGTATAGGAATTCGGACAGGGAATGGCTACACCTTC
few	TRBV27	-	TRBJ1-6	CASSFERMNSPLHF	TGTGCCAGCAGTTTCGAGCGGATGAATTCACCCCTCCACTTT
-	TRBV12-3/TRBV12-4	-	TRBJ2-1	CASSAKDGYNEQFF	TGTGCCAGCAGTGCAAAGGACGGGTACAATGAGCAGTTCTTC
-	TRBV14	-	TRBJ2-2	CASSHPVEGYHTGELFF	TGTGCCAGCAGCCATCCCGTAGAAGGGTATCACACCGGGGAGCTGTTTTTT
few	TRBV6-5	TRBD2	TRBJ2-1	CASSPGLAGVRGWSYNEQFF	TGTGCCAGCAGTCCGGGACTAGCGGGAGTGAGGGGCTGGTCCTACAATGAGCAGTTCTTC
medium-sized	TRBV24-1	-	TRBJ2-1	CATSQTYNEQFF	TGTGCCACATCGCAGACCTACAATGAGCAGTTCTTC
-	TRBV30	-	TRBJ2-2	CAWSTNTGELFF	TGTGCCTGGAGTACGAACACCGGGGAGCTGTTTTTT
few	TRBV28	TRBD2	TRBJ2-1	CASSFGLAERAYNEQFF	TGTGCCAGCAGTTTCGGGCTAGCGGAGAGAGCCTACAATGAGCAGTTCTTC
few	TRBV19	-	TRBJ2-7	CASSIEGKPYEQYF	TGTGCCAGTAGTATAGAAGGTAAACCCTACGAGCAGTACTTC
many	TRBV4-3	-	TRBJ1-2	CASSPGRMGGYTF	TGCGCCAGCAGCCCAGGACGTATGGGGGGCTACACCTTC
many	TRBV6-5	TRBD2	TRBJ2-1	CASSTRLAGGPDSSYNEQFF	TGTGCCAGCAGTACAAGACTAGCGGGAGGGCCCGATTCCTCCTACAATGAGCAGTTCTTC
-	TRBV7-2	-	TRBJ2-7	CASSLPLRRLTYEQYF	TGTGCCAGCAGCTTACCCCTAAGGCGACTAACCTACGAGCAGTACTTC
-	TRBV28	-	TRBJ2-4	CASTPGGKNIQYF	TGTGCCAGCACCCCCGGCGGGAAAAACATTCAGTACTTC
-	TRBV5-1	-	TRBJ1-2	CASSLEPRQATSNYGYTF	TGCGCCAGCAGCTTGGAACCGAGGCAGGCGACCTCTAACTATGGCTACACCTTC
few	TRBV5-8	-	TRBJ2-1	CASSFETAYNEQFF	TGTGCCAGCAGCTTTGAGACAGCTTACAATGAGCAGTTCTTC
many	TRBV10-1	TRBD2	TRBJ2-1	CASSDWGGPSGRVSYNEQFF	TGCGCCAGCTCCGATTGGGGGGGTCCCAGCGGGAGAGTCTCCTACAATGAGCAGTTCTTC
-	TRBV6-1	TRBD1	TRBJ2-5	CASRQGAGPQETQYF	TGTGCCAGCCGTCAGGGGGCAGGCCCCCAAGAGACCCAGTACTTC
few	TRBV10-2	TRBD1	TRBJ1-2	CASSESPGGYGYTF	TGCGCCAGCAGTGAGTCCCCAGGGGGCTATGGCTACACCTTC
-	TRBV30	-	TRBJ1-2	CAWVTGFYGYTF	TGTGCCTGGGTAACAGGCTTCTATGGCTACACCTTC
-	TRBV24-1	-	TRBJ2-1	CATSDLVRGEQFF	TGTGCCACCAGTGATTTGGTTCGGGGTGAGCAGTTCTTC